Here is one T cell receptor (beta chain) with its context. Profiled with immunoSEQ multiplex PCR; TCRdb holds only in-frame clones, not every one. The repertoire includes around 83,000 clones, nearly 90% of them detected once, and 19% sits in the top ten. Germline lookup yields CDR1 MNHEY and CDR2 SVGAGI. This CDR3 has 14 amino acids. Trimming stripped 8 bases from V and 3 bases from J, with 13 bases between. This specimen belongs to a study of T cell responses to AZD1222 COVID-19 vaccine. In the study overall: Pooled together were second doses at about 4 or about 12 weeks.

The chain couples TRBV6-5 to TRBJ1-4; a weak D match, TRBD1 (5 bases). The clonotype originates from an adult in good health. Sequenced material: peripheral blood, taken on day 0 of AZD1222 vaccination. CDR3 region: CASSGARANEKLFF. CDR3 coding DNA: TGTGCCAGCTCTGGGGCCAGAGCTAATGAAAAACTGTTTTTT.